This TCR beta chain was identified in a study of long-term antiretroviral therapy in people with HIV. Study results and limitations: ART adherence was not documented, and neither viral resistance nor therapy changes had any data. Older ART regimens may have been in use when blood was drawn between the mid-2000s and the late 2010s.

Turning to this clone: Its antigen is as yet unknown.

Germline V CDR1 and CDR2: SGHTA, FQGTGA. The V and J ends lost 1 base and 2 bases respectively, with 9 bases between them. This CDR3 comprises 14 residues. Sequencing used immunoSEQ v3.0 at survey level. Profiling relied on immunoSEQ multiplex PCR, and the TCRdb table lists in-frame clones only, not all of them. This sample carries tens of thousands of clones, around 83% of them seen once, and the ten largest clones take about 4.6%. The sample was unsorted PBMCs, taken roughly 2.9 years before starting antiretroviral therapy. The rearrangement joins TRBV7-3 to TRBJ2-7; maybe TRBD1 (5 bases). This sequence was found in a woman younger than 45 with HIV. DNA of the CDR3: TGTGCCAGCAGCTTAATAGGGGATACCTACGAGCAGTACTTC. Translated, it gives CASSLIGDTYEQYF.